The 11 T cell receptor beta chains given below trace back to one sample, sequenced in a study of blood T cell repertoires in COVID-19. The repertoire was sequenced with immunoSEQ multiplex PCR; TCRdb's copy has only in-frame clones and lacks some. The repertoire consists of hundreds of thousands of clones, with approximately 85% occurring once and the leading ten covering roughly 2.2%. The specimen was PBMCs or T cells enriched from blood (not recorded which). Every receptor here comes from a man aged 25-40 years who had recovered from COVID-19.

CDR3: CASSMREGRTEAFF. The DNA for the CDR3 is TGTGCCAGTAGTATGCGTGAGGGGAGGACTGAAGCTTTCTTT. The chain has TRBV19 and TRBJ1-1, with a possible D match to TRBD1 (5 bases). V was trimmed by 3 bases and J by 5 bases, leaving 13 bases between them. The CDR3 contains 14 residues. Germline V gene data show CDR1 as LNHDA and CDR2 as SQIVND (reference sequence).

The chain is built from TRBV5-1 and TRBJ1-1; D is unresolved. The germline V and J ends were trimmed by 3 bases and 0 bases, with 15 bases remaining between them. The germline V gene has CDR1 SGHRS and CDR2 YFSETQ. The CDR3 totals 16 residues. The CDR3 region has the DNA TGCGCCAGCAGCTCCAACTTCGGGGTACTGAACACTGAAGCTTTCTTT. Translation: CASSSNFGVLNTEAFF.

The chain couples TRBV27 to TRBJ2-1, with 8 bases aligning to TRBD2. Looked up from germline, CDR1 is MNHEY and CDR2 is SMNVEV (reference sequence). Trimming cost V 8 bases and J 6 bases; bases outside gene matches: 9. This CDR3 contains 14 residues. The CDR3 nucleotides read TGTGCCAGCGCTCCGGGACTAGTCTTCAATGAGCAGTTCTTC. Protein sequence: CASAPGLVFNEQFF.

CDR3 in DNA: TGTGCCAGCAGCCCCATTAGCGGGTGGAATGAAAAACTGTTTTTT. Translation gives CASSPISGWNEKLFF. The chain joins TRBV3-1 (or the pseudogene TRBV3-2) to TRBJ1-4; D gene unclear. Trimming pared 4 bases from V and 5 bases from J, leaving 14 bases between. The CDR3 covers 15 residues. Germline assignment: CDR1 LGHDT and CDR2 YNNKEL (reference sequence).

The V gene is TRBV2, the J gene TRBJ1-2, with D uncertain. With 2 bases removed from V and 3 bases from J, the gap between germline ends came to 7 bases. There are 13 residues in the CDR3. Germline V lookup: CDR1 SNHLY, CDR2 FYNNEI. CDR3 amino acids: CASSEIAYYGYTF. The CDR3 DNA reads TGTGCCAGCAGTGAAATAGCTTACTATGGCTACACCTTC.

The chain recombines TRBV5-1 with TRBJ1-4, with D possibly TRBD1 on 5 matching bases. CDR3 length: 14 amino acids. Trimming removed 0 bases at V and 8 bases at J, with 11 bases between. The germline CDR1 and CDR2 sequences are SGHRS and YFSETQ. CDR3 in DNA: TGCGCCAGCAGCTTGGAGGGGCCGGGCGAAAAACTGTTTTTT. Protein product: CASSLEGPGEKLFF.

In its sample, this clone was seen a few times. The chain links TRBV6-5 to TRBJ2-3, with TRBD1 matching over 11 bases. The CDR3 covers 15 residues. V shed 6 bases, J shed 5 bases, and the junction held 7 bases outside the gene matches. Per germline, CDR1 MNHEY and CDR2 SVGAGI. The CDR3 loop is CASRSRDRGEDTQYF. In DNA, the CDR3 is TGTGCCAGCAGAAGTCGGGACAGGGGGGAAGATACGCAGTATTTT.

This clone has a count of ten or more. The chain combines TRBV30 with TRBJ1-6, with no clear D. Germline CDR1 and CDR2: GTSNPN and SVGIG (reference sequence). The CDR3 is 17 amino acids. V lost 0 bases and J lost 0, with 12 bases in between. This CDR3 is CAWSVAGLRSYNSPLHF. The CDR3 nucleotides are TGTGCCTGGAGTGTAGCAGGCCTGCGCTCCTATAATTCACCCCTCCACTTT. The whole variable domain, remainder taken from reference TRBV30 and TRBJ1-6, is SQTIHQWPATLVQPVGSPLSLECTVEGTSNPNLYWYRQAAGRGLQLLFYSVGIGQISSEVPQNLSASRPQDRQFILSSKKLLLSDSGFYLCAWSVAGLRSYNSPLHFGNGTRLTVT.

The chain combines TRBV3-1 (or the pseudogene TRBV3-2) with TRBJ2-3; 12 bases line up with TRBD2. The CDR3 contains 17 residues. Per germline, CDR1 LGHDT and CDR2 YNNKEL (reference sequence). With V trimmed by 4 bases and J by 9 bases, 14 bases remained unmatched. CDR3 nucleotides: TGTGCCAGCAGCCGCGGTACCTCTAGCGGGGGGGCCCACACGCAGTATTTT. This translates into CASSRGTSSGGAHTQYF.

The chain couples TRBV5-5 to TRBJ2-7; 7 bases align to TRBD2. The CDR3 is made up of 16 amino acids. Per the germline V gene, CDR1 is SGHKS and CDR2 is YYEKEE (reference sequence). V shed 2 bases, J shed 7 bases, and the junction held 15 bases outside the gene matches. The CDR3 DNA sequence: TGTGCCAGCAGCTTACACTTGGGAGGGATTTTCACAGAGCAGTACTTC. Amino acid sequence: CASSLHLGGIFTEQYF.

The rearrangement joins TRBV24-1 to TRBJ1-2; D is perhaps TRBD1 (5 bases). With 3 bases removed from V and 11 bases from J, the gap between germline ends came to 21 bases. The CDR3 runs 15 residues. Germline V CDR1 and CDR2: KGHDR, SFDVKD. For the CDR3, the DNA is TGTGCCACCAGTGATAACCAGCTGGGACTAAGAAGGTACACCTTC. Its translation is CATSDNQLGLRRYTF.